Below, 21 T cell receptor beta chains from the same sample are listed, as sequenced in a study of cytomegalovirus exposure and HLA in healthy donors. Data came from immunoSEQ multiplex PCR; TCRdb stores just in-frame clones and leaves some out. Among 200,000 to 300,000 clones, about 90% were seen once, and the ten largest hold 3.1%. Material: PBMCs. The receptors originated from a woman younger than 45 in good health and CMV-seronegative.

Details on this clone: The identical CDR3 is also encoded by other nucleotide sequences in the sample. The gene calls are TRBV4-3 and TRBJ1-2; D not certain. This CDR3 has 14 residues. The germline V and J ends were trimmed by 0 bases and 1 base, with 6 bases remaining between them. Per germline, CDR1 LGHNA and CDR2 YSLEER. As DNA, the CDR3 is TGCGCCAGCAGCCAAGATAGGGTTAACTATGGCTACACCTTC. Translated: CASSQDRVNYGYTF.

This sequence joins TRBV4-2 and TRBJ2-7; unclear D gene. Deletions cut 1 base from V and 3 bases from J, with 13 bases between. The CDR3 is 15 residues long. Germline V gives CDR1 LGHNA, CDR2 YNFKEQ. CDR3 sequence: CASSQVIGQNYEQYF. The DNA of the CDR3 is TGTGCCAGCAGCCAAGTGATCGGGCAGAACTACGAGCAGTACTTC.

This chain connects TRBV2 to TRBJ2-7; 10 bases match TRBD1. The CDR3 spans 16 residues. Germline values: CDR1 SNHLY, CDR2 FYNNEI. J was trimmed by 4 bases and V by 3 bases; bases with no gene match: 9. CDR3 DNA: TGTGCCAGCAGTGACGCGAGACAGGGGGCGAAGTACGAGCAGTACTTC. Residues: CASSDARQGAKYEQYF.

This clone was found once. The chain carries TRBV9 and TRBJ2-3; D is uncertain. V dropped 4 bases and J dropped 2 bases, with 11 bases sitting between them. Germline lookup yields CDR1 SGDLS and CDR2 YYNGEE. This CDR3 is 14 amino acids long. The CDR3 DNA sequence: TGTGCCAGCAGCCAGATAGGATCCACAGATACGCAGTATTTT. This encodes CASSQIGSTDTQYF.

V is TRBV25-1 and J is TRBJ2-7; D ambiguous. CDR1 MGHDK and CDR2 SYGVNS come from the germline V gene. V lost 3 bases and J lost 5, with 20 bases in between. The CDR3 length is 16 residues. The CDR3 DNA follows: TGTGCCAGCAGTGATCTACCTGTTGCCCTATCCCACGAGCAGTACTTC. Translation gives CASSDLPVALSHEQYF.

The CDR3 region is CASSPAGLFGDTQYF. The CDR3 DNA follows: TGTGCCAGCAGCCCAGCGGGGCTTTTCGGAGATACGCAGTATTTT. The chain combines TRBV6-1 with TRBJ2-3; 7 bases align to TRBD2. V lost 6 bases and J lost 5; bases outside the gene matches: 11. Germline V gives CDR1 MNHNS, CDR2 SASEGT. The CDR3 length is 15 residues.

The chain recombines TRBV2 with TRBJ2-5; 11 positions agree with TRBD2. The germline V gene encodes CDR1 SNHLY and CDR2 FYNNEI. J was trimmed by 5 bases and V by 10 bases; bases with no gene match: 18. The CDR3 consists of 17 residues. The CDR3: CATEAGLAVKRGETQYF. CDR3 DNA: TGTGCCACGGAAGCGGGACTAGCGGTTAAGCGGGGGGAGACCCAGTACTTC.

The DNA of the CDR3 is TGTGCCAGCAGTGTGTCCCAGGACACTGAAGCTTTCTTT. It is translated as CASSVSQDTEAFF. The genes are TRBV6-1 and TRBJ1-1, with D hard to call. V lost 4 bases and J lost 3, with 9 bases in between. CDR3 length: 13 residues. The germline V gene has CDR1 MNHNS and CDR2 SASEGT.

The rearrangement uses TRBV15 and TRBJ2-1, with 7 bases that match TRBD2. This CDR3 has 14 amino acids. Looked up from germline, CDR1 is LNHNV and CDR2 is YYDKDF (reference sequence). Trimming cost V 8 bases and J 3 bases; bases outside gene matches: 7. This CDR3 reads CATGGERDYNEQFF. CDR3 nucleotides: TGTGCCACCGGGGGGGAGCGGGACTACAATGAGCAGTTCTTC. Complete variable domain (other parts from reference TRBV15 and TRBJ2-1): DAMVIQNPRYQVTQFGKPVTLSCSQTLNHNVMYWYQQKSSQAPKLLFHYYDKDFNNEADTPDNFQSRRPNTSFCFLDIRSPGLGDTAMYLCATGGERDYNEQFFGPGTRLTVL.

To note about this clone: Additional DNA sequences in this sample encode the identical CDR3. The CDR3 nucleotides are TGCGCCAGCAGCCAAGATGGCAGGGACACTGAAGCTTTCTTT. Its protein is CASSQDGRDTEAFF. V and J are TRBV4-3 and TRBJ1-1; weak D call: TRBD1 (5 bases). V was shortened by 0 bases and J by 3 bases, with 8 bases between the two germline ends. Germline CDR1 LGHNA, CDR2 YSLEER. The CDR3 totals 14 residues.

CDR3 DNA sequence: TGTGCCAGCAGCTTAGCGCACCAGGGGGGCACCGGGGAGCTGTTTTTT. It yields the protein CASSLAHQGGTGELFF. The chain carries TRBV7-7 and TRBJ2-2; perhaps TRBD1 as D (7 bases). The CDR3 sequence is 16 residues long. The germline CDR1 and CDR2 sequences are SSHAT and FNYEAQ (reference sequence). With 0 bases removed from V and 4 bases from J, the gap between germline ends came to 12 bases. The full variable domain, with the rest looked up from reference TRBV7-7 and TRBJ2-2, is GAGVSQSPRYKVTKRGQDVTLRCDPISSHATLYWYQQALGQGPEFLTYFNYEAQPDKSGLPSDRFSAERPEGSISTLTIQRTEQRDSAMYRCASSLAHQGGTGELFFGEGSRLTVL.

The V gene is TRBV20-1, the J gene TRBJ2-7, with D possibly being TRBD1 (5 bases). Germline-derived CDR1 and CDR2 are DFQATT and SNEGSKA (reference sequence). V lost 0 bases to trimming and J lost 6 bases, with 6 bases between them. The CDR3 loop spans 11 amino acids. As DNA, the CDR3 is TGCAGTGCTAGAGATGGGGCCGAGCAGTACTTC. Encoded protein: CSARDGAEQYF.

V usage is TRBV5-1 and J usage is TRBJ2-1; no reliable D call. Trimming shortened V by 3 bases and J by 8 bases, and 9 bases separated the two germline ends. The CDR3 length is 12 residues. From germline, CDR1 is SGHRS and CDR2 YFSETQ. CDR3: CASSSTGDEQFF. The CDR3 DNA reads TGCGCCAGCAGCTCTACTGGCGATGAGCAGTTCTTC. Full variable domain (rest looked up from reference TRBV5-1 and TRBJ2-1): KAGVTQTPRYLIKTRGQQVTLSCSPISGHRSVSWYQQTPGQGLQFLFEYFSETQRNKGNFPGRFSGRQFSNSRSEMNVSTLELGDSALYLCASSSTGDEQFFGPGTRLTVL.

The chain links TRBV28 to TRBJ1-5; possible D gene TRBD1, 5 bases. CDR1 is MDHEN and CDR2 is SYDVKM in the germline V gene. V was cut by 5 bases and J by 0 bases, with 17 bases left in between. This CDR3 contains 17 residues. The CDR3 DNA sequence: TGTGCCAGCAGTGCTCCGAGGGGACCTGATAGCAATCAGCCCCAGCATTTT. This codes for CASSAPRGPDSNQPQHF.

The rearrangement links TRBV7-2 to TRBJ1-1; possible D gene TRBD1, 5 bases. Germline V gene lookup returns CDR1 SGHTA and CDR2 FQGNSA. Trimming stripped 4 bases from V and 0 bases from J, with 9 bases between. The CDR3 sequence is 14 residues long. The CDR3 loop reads CASSSGRLNTEAFF. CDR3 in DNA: TGTGCCAGCAGCTCGGGACGCCTGAACACTGAAGCTTTCTTT.

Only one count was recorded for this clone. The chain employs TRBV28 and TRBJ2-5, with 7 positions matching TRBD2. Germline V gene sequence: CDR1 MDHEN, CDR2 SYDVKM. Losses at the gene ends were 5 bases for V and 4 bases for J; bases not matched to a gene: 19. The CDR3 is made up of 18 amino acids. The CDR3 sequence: CASSPARFGAGVAETQYF. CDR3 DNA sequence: TGTGCCAGCAGTCCAGCCCGTTTTGGGGCGGGAGTAGCAGAGACCCAGTACTTC.

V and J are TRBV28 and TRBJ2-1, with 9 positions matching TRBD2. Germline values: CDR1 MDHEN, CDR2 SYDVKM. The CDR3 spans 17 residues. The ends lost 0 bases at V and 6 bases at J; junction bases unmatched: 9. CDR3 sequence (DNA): TGTGCCAGCAGTTTATGGACTAGCGGTATCGGGTCCAATGAGCAGTTCTTC. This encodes CASSLWTSGIGSNEQFF.

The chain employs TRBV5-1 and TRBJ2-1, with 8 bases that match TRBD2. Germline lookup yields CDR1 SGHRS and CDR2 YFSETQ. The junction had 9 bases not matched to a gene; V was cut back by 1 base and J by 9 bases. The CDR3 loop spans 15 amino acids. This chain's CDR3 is CASSLYPLAGGEQFF. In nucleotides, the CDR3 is TGCGCCAGCAGCTTGTATCCCCTAGCGGGCGGTGAGCAGTTCTTC. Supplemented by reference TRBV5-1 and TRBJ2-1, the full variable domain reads KAGVTQTPRYLIKTRGQQVTLSCSPISGHRSVSWYQQTPGQGLQFLFEYFSETQRNKGNFPGRFSGRQFSNSRSEMNVSTLELGDSALYLCASSLYPLAGGEQFFGPGTRLTVL.

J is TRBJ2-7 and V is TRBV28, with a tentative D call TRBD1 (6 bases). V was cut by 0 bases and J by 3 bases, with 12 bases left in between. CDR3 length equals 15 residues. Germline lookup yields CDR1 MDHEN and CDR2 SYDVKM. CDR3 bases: TGTGCCAGCAGTTTATGGGGGGCCCAGGACTACGAGCAGTACTTC. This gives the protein CASSLWGAQDYEQYF.

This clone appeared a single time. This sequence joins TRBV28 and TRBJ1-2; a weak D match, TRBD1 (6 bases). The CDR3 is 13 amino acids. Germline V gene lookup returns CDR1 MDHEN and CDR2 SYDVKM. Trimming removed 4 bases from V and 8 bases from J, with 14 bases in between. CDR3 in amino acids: CASSSYRVEGYTF. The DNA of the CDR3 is TGTGCCAGCAGTTCTTACAGGGTGGAAGGCTACACCTTC.

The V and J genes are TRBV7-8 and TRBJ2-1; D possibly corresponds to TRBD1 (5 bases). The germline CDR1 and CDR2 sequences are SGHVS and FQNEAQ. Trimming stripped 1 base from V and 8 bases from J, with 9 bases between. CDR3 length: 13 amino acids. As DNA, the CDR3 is TGTGCCAGCAGCTTAGAGGGGCTTGATGAGCAGTTCTTC. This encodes CASSLEGLDEQFF.